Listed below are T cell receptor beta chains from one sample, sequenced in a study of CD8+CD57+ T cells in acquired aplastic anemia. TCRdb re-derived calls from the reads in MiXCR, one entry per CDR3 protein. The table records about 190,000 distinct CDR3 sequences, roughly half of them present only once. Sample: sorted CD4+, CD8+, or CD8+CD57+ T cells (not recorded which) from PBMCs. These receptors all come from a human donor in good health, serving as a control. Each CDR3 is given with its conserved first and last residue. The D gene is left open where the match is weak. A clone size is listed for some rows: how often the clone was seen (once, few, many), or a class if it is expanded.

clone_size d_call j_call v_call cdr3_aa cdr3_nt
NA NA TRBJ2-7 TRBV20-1 CSARAGLSYEQYF TGCAGTGCTAGGGCAGGGTTAAGCTACGAGCAGTACTTC
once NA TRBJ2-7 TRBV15 CATSRDTDSRAYEQYF TGTGCCACCAGCAGAGATACGGACAGCAGGGCCTACGAGCAGTACTTC
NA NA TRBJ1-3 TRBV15 CATSRALGNTIYF TGTGCCACCAGCCGAGCCCTAGGAAACACCATATATTTT
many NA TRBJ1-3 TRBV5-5 CASSLQAGIGNTIYF TGTGCCAGCAGCTTGCAGGCAGGGATTGGAAACACCATATATTTT
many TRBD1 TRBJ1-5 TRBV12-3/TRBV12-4 CASSRDSLQPQHF TGTGCCAGCAGTCGGGACAGCCTGCAGCCCCAGCATTTT
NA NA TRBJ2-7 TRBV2 CASSGDVDEQYF TGTGCCAGCAGTGGGGACGTCGACGAGCAGTACTTC
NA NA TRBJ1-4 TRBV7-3 CASSPTGAINEKLFF TGTGCCAGCAGCCCGACAGGAGCAATTAATGAAAAACTGTTTTTT
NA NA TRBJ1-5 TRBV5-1 CASSLVRGPQPQHF TGCGCCAGCAGCTTGGTGCGGGGCCCTCAGCCCCAGCATTTT
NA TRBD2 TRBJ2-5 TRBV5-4 CASSWGLAVGAGETQYF TGTGCCAGCAGCTGGGGACTAGCAGTCGGGGCCGGGGAGACCCAGTACTTC
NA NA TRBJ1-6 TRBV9 CASSTAGNNSPLHF TGCGCCAGCTCAACGGCGGGAAACAATTCACCCCTCCACTTT
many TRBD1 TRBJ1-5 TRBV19 CASIGGGLGNQPQHF TGTGCCAGTATTGGAGGGGGCCTGGGCAATCAGCCCCAGCATTTT
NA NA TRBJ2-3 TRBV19 CASSLREPRDTQYF TGTGCCAGTAGTCTCAGGGAACCGAGGGATACGCAGTATTTT
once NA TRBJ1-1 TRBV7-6 CASSLHSTEAFF TGTGCCAGCAGCTTACATAGCACTGAAGCTTTCTTT
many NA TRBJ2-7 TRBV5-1 CASSSRASYEQYF TGCGCCAGCAGCTCCAGGGCTTCCTACGAGCAGTACTTC
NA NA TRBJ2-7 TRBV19 CASSIGLGVSYEQYF TGTGCCAGTAGTATAGGGCTAGGGGTATCCTACGAGCAGTACTTC
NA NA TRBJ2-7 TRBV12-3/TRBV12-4 CASSPPGQLYEQYF TGTGCCAGCAGTCCGCCGGGCCAACTCTACGAGCAGTACTTC
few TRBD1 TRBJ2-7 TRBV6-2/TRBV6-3 CASSYQKRDRPTYEQYF TGTGCCAGCAGTTACCAAAAAAGGGACAGACCGACCTACGAGCAGTACTTC
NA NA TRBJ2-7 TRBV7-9 CASSLVVSVAYEQYF TGTGCCAGCAGCTTAGTGGTGTCGGTGGCCTACGAGCAGTACTTC